These 29 T cell receptor beta chains were sequenced from one sample in a study of T-cell memory formation after mild COVID-19. TCRdb fed the 5' RACE reads into MiXCR, producing one record per CDR3 protein. This sample carries approximately 430,000 distinct CDR3 sequences, about 25% of them seen once, and the ten largest clones take around 13%. The sample consisted of PBMCs or a T cell subset sorted from them (not recorded which). All receptors come from an adult woman who had mild COVID-19 (a few samples of this study predate the infection). Cell type and time point are not known.

CDR3 protein: CASSLDRLSTDTQYF. The CDR3 DNA is TGTGCCAGCAGCTTGGACAGACTAAGCACAGATACGCAGTATTTT. This sequence joins TRBV7-2 and TRBJ2-3; D might be TRBD1 (6 bases). CDR3 length: 15 residues. Trimming left V 3 bases short and J 0 bases short, with 10 bases between. Germline V CDR1 and CDR2: SGHTA, FQGNSA.

The chain combines TRBV6-6 with TRBJ2-3; D might be TRBD1 (5 bases). Germline CDR1 is MNHNY and CDR2 is SVGAGI (reference sequence). Deletions cut 5 bases from V and 2 bases from J, with 11 bases between. CDR3 length: 14 residues. CDR3 region: CASSPDRPTDTQYF. CDR3 nucleotides: TGTGCCAGCAGTCCCGACAGACCCACAGATACGCAGTATTTT.

This clonotype was counted a few times. This chain joins TRBV7-6 and TRBJ1-2; D gene unclear. The V gene lost 2 bases and the J gene lost 7 bases, with 8 bases spanning the gap. This CDR3 is built from 12 residues. Germline assignment: CDR1 SGHVS and CDR2 FNYEAQ. The CDR3 DNA is TGTGCCAGCAGCTTAAACAGACGTGGCTACACCTTC. This gives the protein CASSLNRRGYTF.

V and J are TRBV12-3 or TRBV12-4 and TRBJ2-7; TRBD2 matches 8 bases. The CDR3 spans 14 residues. Losses at the gene ends were 6 bases for V and 1 base for J; bases not matched to a gene: 5. The CDR3 region has the DNA TGTGCCAGCAGACTCGGGGGGGTATCCTACGAGCAGTACTTC. This encodes CASRLGGVSYEQYF.

This clonotype was found a few times. The gene calls are TRBV5-1 and TRBJ2-7; D is unresolved. The CDR3 totals 14 residues. The V and J ends lost 0 bases and 2 bases respectively, with 9 bases between them. CDR1 is SGHRS and CDR2 is YFSETQ in the germline V gene. In nucleotides, the CDR3 is TGCGCCAGCAGCTTGGGGGCGGCTACCTACGAGCAGTACTTC. It translates to CASSLGAATYEQYF.

V gene TRBV7-9 combines with J gene TRBJ2-3; 8 bases agree with TRBD2. This CDR3 spans 14 amino acids. Germline V gene data show CDR1 as SEHNR and CDR2 as FQNEAQ (reference sequence). The trim removed 5 bases at V and 3 bases at J, leaving 4 bases unmatched. For the CDR3, the DNA is TGTGCCAGCAGCGCCGGGACTAGAACAGATACGCAGTATTTT. This encodes CASSAGTRTDTQYF.

This chain connects TRBV7-2 to TRBJ2-7; D is perhaps TRBD1 or TRBD2 (5 bases each). The CDR3 runs to 18 residues. Germline CDR1 SGHTA, CDR2 FQGNSA. Trimming left V 6 bases short and J 4 bases short, with 28 bases between. This CDR3 reads CASSYTSSGQLSQYEQYF. The CDR3 DNA is TGTGCCAGCAGTTATACGTCGTCGGGGCAATTATCCCAGTACGAGCAGTACTTC. Combining the CDR3 with reference TRBV7-2 and TRBJ2-7 gives the whole variable domain GAGVSQSPSNKVTEKGKDVELRCDPISGHTALYWYRQSLGQGLEFLIYFQGNSAPDKSGLPSDRFSAERTGGSVSTLTIQRTQQEDSAVYLCASSYTSSGQLSQYEQYFGPGTRLTVT.

This clonotype occurred many times. The chain carries TRBV7-3 and TRBJ2-3; D possibly corresponds to TRBD1 (6 bases). CDR3 length: 16 residues. CDR1 is SGHTA, CDR2 FQGTGA, per germline. Trimming took 5 bases from V and 0 from J, leaving 15 bases between them. CDR3 bases: TGTGCCAGCAGCATTCTCGACAGGCATAGCACAGATACGCAGTATTTT. This encodes CASSILDRHSTDTQYF.

This clonotype has only a few counts. This rearrangement joins TRBV5-1 to TRBJ2-7; TRBD1 agrees at 7 bases. Germline CDR1 reads SGHRS; CDR2 reads YFSETQ. This CDR3 spans 14 amino acids. The trim removed 5 bases at V and 3 bases at J, leaving 8 bases unmatched. The CDR3 nucleotides read TGCGCCAGCAGAACACCGGGACAGAGCTACGAGCAGTACTTC. Amino acids: CASRTPGQSYEQYF.

The V call is TRBV20-1, the J call TRBJ2-1, with TRBD1 matching 9 bases. The V gene's germline CDR1 is DFQATT and CDR2 SNEGSKA (reference sequence). V gave up 1 base and J gave up 3 bases; unmatched junction bases: 7. The CDR3 is made up of 16 amino acids. CDR3 DNA sequence: TGCAGTGCTAGAGTCCCCGGACAGGGGTTCTACAATGAGCAGTTCTTC. Translation: CSARVPGQGFYNEQFF.

This clonotype was detected a few times. The chain has TRBV29-1 and TRBJ2-1, with 9 positions matching TRBD1. V was pared by 4 bases and J by 8 bases, with 6 bases of the junction left unmatched. Germline V lookup: CDR1 SQVTM, CDR2 ANQGSEA. The CDR3 covers 13 residues. DNA for the CDR3: TGCAGCGTTGCGAGGGACAGGGAGGATGAGCAGTTCTTC. This translates into CSVARDREDEQFF.

The table lists this clonotype with a few counts. This chain's CDR3 is CASSGLAGETGELFF. The CDR3 DNA reads TGTGCCAGCAGTGGTTTAGCGGGAGAAACCGGGGAGCTGTTTTTT. The chain carries TRBV2 and TRBJ2-2; 9 bases are shared with TRBD2. V was clipped by 4 bases and J by 5 bases; unmatched bases: 5. Germline assignment: CDR1 SNHLY and CDR2 FYNNEI. The CDR3 runs to 15 residues.

This clonotype was detected only a few times. The chain recombines TRBV2 with TRBJ2-7, with D maybe TRBD1 (5 bases). Germline V gene lookup returns CDR1 SNHLY and CDR2 FYNNEI. The ends were cut back, 11 bases at V and 0 bases at J, with 14 bases in the middle. This CDR3 has 13 residues. The CDR3 reads CAFQGHSSYEQYF. CDR3 DNA: TGTGCCTTTCAGGGTCACAGCTCCTACGAGCAGTACTTC.

The J gene is TRBJ2-1, the V gene TRBV4-2, with D tentatively TRBD2 (6 bases). This CDR3 comprises 16 residues. V was pared by 0 bases and J by 4 bases, with 13 bases between. CDR1 LGHNA and CDR2 YNFKEQ come from the germline V gene. The CDR3 loop is CASSQDRDSGYNEQFF. CDR3 bases: TGTGCCAGCAGCCAAGATCGAGATAGCGGATACAATGAGCAGTTCTTC.

This clonotype has more than one count but fewer than ten. CDR3: CATSDSDGGSGSYNEQFF. CDR3 DNA sequence: TGTGCCACCAGTGACTCTGACGGGGGCTCAGGCTCCTACAATGAGCAGTTCTTC. The chain employs TRBV24-1 and TRBJ2-1; the D gene could be TRBD1 or TRBD2 (6 bases each). This CDR3 has 18 amino acids. V shed 4 bases and J shed 0 bases, with 18 bases lying between them. Germline values: CDR1 KGHDR, CDR2 SFDVKD.

This clonotype was seen only a few times. The gene calls are TRBV4-3 and TRBJ1-1, with 7 bases fitting TRBD1. V shed 0 bases, J shed 1 base, and the junction held 8 bases outside the gene matches. The length of the CDR3 is 17 residues. Germline assignment: CDR1 LGHNA and CDR2 YSLEER. The CDR3, as DNA: TGCGCCAGCAGCCAAGATGGCGGCCAGGGGGAGAACACTGAAGCTTTCTTT. Its protein is CASSQDGGQGENTEAFF.

This sequence joins TRBV3-1 and TRBJ1-1; D gene unclear. The germline V gene has CDR1 LGHDT and CDR2 YNNKEL (reference sequence). Trimming shortened V by 8 bases and J by 1 base, and 14 bases separated the two germline ends. This CDR3 comprises 14 residues. The CDR3 loop reads CASCSSDKNTEAFF. CDR3 in DNA: TGTGCCAGCTGCTCTTCAGACAAGAACACTGAAGCTTTCTTT.

The CDR3, as DNA: TGCAGCACTTGGGGAAACACTGAAGCTTTCTTT. This codes for CSTWGNTEAFF. The chain is built from TRBV29-1 and TRBJ1-1; D remains ambiguous. The V gene lost 8 bases and the J gene lost 2 bases, with 9 bases spanning the gap. Germline-derived CDR1 and CDR2 are SQVTM and ANQGSEA. This CDR3 has 11 amino acids.

This clonotype has a handful of counts. V gene TRBV11-2 combines with J gene TRBJ2-7; D may be TRBD1 or TRBD2 (5 bases each). CDR1 and CDR2 (germline): SGHAT, FQNNGV. Trimming removed 5 bases at V and 0 bases at J, with 14 bases between. The length of the CDR3 is 15 residues. The DNA of the CDR3 is TGTGCCAGCAGCCCACGGGGCCGAAGCTCCTACGAGCAGTACTTC. Its protein is CASSPRGRSSYEQYF.

The CDR3 bases are TGTGCCAGCAGCGAACAGGAGTATCAGCCCCAGCATTTT. Residues: CASSEQEYQPQHF. V usage is TRBV7-2 and J usage is TRBJ1-5; D possibly corresponds to TRBD1 (5 bases). The ends were cut back, 5 bases at V and 5 bases at J, with 10 bases in the middle. The germline gives CDR1 SGHTA, CDR2 FQGNSA. This CDR3 is built from 13 residues.

This clonotype was seen repeatedly, ten times or more. V gene TRBV5-6 combines with J gene TRBJ2-2; no firm D call. This CDR3 has 15 residues. The germline CDR1 and CDR2 sequences are SGHDT and YYEEEE. The V end was cut by 1 base, the J end by 5 bases, with 12 bases between. The CDR3 DNA follows: TGTGCCAGCAGCTTGTTCGACACCCTGACCGGGGAGCTGTTTTTT. It specifies CASSLFDTLTGELFF.

The chain carries TRBV24-1 and TRBJ2-2; D gene unclear. Trimming shortened V by 7 bases and J by 1 base, and 6 bases separated the two germline ends. The CDR3 is 13 amino acids. CDR1 and CDR2 from the germline V gene are KGHDR and SFDVKD. The CDR3 region is CATSDMNTGELFF. The DNA for the CDR3 is TGTGCCACCAGCGACATGAACACCGGGGAGCTGTTTTTT.

This chain links TRBV9 with TRBJ2-1; D is ambiguous. Trimming left V 3 bases short and J 8 bases short, with 12 bases between. CDR1 and CDR2 from the germline V gene are SGDLS and YYNGEE. The length of the CDR3 is 13 residues. This chain's CDR3 is CASSEPPSDEQFF. CDR3 DNA: TGTGCCAGCAGCGAGCCCCCATCTGATGAGCAGTTCTTC.

This clonotype was observed a few times. The chain combines TRBV12-3 or TRBV12-4 with TRBJ1-2; tentatively, D is TRBD1 (5 bases). The CDR3 contains 17 residues. Trimming removed 0 bases from V and 9 bases from J, with 23 bases in between. The CDR3 sequence: CASSLALGAEVPSRYTF. CDR3 DNA sequence: TGTGCCAGCAGTTTAGCGCTAGGGGCAGAAGTCCCCTCACGCTACACCTTC.

This chain links TRBV19 with TRBJ1-5; D is undetermined. The CDR3 is made up of 14 amino acids. Trimming removed 5 bases from V and 4 bases from J, with 12 bases in between. Germline V gives CDR1 LNHDA, CDR2 SQIVND (reference sequence). The CDR3 DNA reads as TGTGCCAGTAGTCCCTACAGCGAAAATCAGCCCCAGCATTTT. Amino acid sequence: CASSPYSENQPQHF.

This clonotype occurred a few times. The chain couples TRBV4-1 to TRBJ1-4; D gene ambiguous. V was shortened by 1 base and J by 16 bases, with 13 bases between the two germline ends. The germline V gene has CDR1 MGHRA and CDR2 YSYEKL. The CDR3 length is 12 residues. CDR3 nucleotide sequence: TGCGCCAGCAGCCAAGGGGTCGCTAAGTGGTTTTTT. Its translation is CASSQGVAKWFF.

This clonotype was picked up a small number of times. The gene calls are TRBV11-2 and TRBJ2-7; D could derive from TRBD1 or TRBD2 (5 bases each). The CDR3 has 15 residues. Germline V gene lookup returns CDR1 SGHAT and CDR2 FQNNGV. V lost 6 bases and J lost 0, with 15 bases in between. CDR3 sequence reads: CASSHRWGSSYEQYF. The CDR3 DNA reads as TGTGCCAGCAGTCACCGGTGGGGGAGCTCCTACGAGCAGTACTTC.

This clonotype was detected a few times. The V call is TRBV7-2, the J call TRBJ2-1, with TRBD2 identical over 14 bases. This CDR3 has 20 residues. V shed 5 bases, J shed 4 bases, and the junction held 16 bases outside the gene matches. Germline CDR1 SGHTA, CDR2 FQGNSA. The CDR3: CASSRQPGTSGRGTYNEQFF. DNA for the CDR3: TGTGCCAGCAGCCGCCAACCCGGGACTAGCGGGAGAGGGACGTACAATGAGCAGTTCTTC.

This clonotype came up many times. The rearrangement joins TRBV11-3 to TRBJ2-7; 12 positions agree with TRBD2. Germline assignment: CDR1 SGHNT and CDR2 YENEEA. The CDR3 loop spans 16 amino acids. V shed 3 bases and J 1 base; nucleotides not matched to a gene: 4. The CDR3 nucleotides are TGTGCCAGCAGCTTGGGGACTAGCGGGTCTTCCTACGAGCAGTACTTC. Amino acids: CASSLGTSGSSYEQYF.